This paragraph reports one T cell receptor (beta chain). These data belong to a study of blood T cell repertoires in COVID-19. Study overall: Material from acute and convalescent COVID-19 was sourced from the United States, Italy and Spain. Sample material is recorded as cDNA or gDNA derived from T cells, B-cell-depleted T cells, or PBMCs.

Original processing methods: Counts of nucleated cells, estimated from reference gene primer amplification, were obtained. Profiled with immunoSEQ multiplex PCR; TCRdb holds only in-frame clones, not every one. V and J calls and clone size are those listed in that table; D and trimming were worked out from the DNA. Among over 200,000 clones listed, about 83% were seen once. Looked up from germline, CDR1 is MNHEY and CDR2 is SVGAGI. This CDR3 has 15 amino acids. V shed 6 bases and J 1 base; nucleotides not matched to a gene: 0. The J gene is TRBJ2-3, the V gene TRBV6-5; 14 bases align to TRBD2. The source is a woman aged 45-60 years with active or convalescent COVID-19. Sequenced input: peripheral blood. The CDR3 protein is CASRGLAGGTDTQYF. In nucleotides, the CDR3 is TGTGCCAGCAGGGGACTAGCGGGGGGCACAGATACGCAGTATTTT.